Below are 23 T cell receptor beta chains sequenced from a single sample in a study of T cell changes during pregnancy in multiple sclerosis. Generated by immunoSEQ multiplex PCR, the TCRdb table keeps only in-frame clones and is missing some. The data hold tens of thousands of clones, with roughly nine tenths observed a single time. Specimen: CD8+ T cells from peripheral blood mononuclear cells, collected before pregnancy. The receptors were gathered from a female donor with multiple sclerosis, enrolled in a pregnancy study.

The chain employs TRBV7-9 and TRBJ1-5; D call uncertain. This CDR3 comprises 15 residues. The ends were cut back, 5 bases at V and 6 bases at J, with 17 bases in the middle. Germline CDR1 is SEHNR and CDR2 is FQNEAQ (reference sequence). CDR3 nucleotide sequence: TGTGCCAGCAGCCGGGTTTCCGAGGCCTCTCAGCCCCAGCATTTT. Its translation: CASSRVSEASQPQHF.

This chain links TRBV10-2 with TRBJ2-7; 10 nucleotides line up with TRBD2. Germline CDR1 and CDR2: WSHSY and SAAADI. CDR3 length: 14 residues. CDR3 nucleotides: TGCGCGAGCTTCCCGCTAGCGGGGGTCGGCGAGCAGTACTTC. Its translation: CASFPLAGVGEQYF.

The V call is TRBV5-5, the J call TRBJ2-7; maybe TRBD1 (6 bases). The CDR3 has 14 residues. Per the germline V gene, CDR1 is SGHKS and CDR2 is YYEKEE (reference sequence). Between the trimmed V and J ends, which lost 4 bases and 3 bases, there was a span of 14 bases. The CDR3 protein is CASSPMGADYEQYF. Here the CDR3 DNA reads TGTGCCAGCAGCCCTATGGGGGCCGACTACGAGCAGTACTTC.

The V call is TRBV30, the J call TRBJ1-1, with D perhaps matching TRBD1 (6 bases). The germline gives CDR1 GTSNPN, CDR2 SVGIG (reference sequence). This CDR3 comprises 13 residues. V lost 7 bases to trimming and J lost 1 base, with 13 bases between them. CDR3 loop: CASQQGSNTEAFF. The CDR3 bases are TGTGCCTCCCAACAGGGTTCGAACACTGAAGCTTTCTTT.

This chain joins TRBV7-9 and TRBJ2-3; 7 nucleotides match TRBD1. Germline CDR1 SEHNR, CDR2 FQNEAQ (reference sequence). The ends lost 5 bases at V and 2 bases at J; junction bases unmatched: 10. The CDR3 consists of 16 residues. The CDR3 DNA follows: TGTGCCAGCAGCATGACAGGGAAAGGGGACACAGATACGCAGTATTTT. Translation: CASSMTGKGDTDTQYF.

The CDR3 sequence: CASSLHRGSNQPQHF. CDR3 sequence (DNA): TGTGCCAGCAGCCTTCACAGGGGCAGCAATCAGCCCCAGCATTTT. This chain uses TRBV5-5 with TRBJ1-5; TRBD1 agrees at 7 bases. CDR3 size: 15 residues. Germline CDR1 SGHKS, CDR2 YYEKEE (reference sequence). After removal of 4 bases from V and 1 base from J, the junction contained 5 bases not matched to a gene. The whole variable domain, remainder taken from reference TRBV5-5 and TRBJ1-5, is DAGVTQSPTHLIKTRGQQVTLRCSPISGHKSVSWYQQVLGQGPQFIFQYYEKEERGRGNFPDRFSARQFPNYSSELNVNALLLGDSALYLCASSLHRGSNQPQHFGDGTRLSIL.

This chain links TRBV10-3 with TRBJ1-1; 9 bases align to TRBD1. The J segment lost 3 bases and the V segment lost 4 bases, leaving 3 bases of the junction unmatched. The CDR3 totals 14 residues. Germline CDR1 is ENHRY and CDR2 is SYGVKD. The CDR3 region is CAISGGQGYTEAFF. For the CDR3, the DNA is TGTGCCATCAGTGGTGGACAGGGGTACACTGAAGCTTTCTTT.

This rearrangement joins TRBV6-4 to TRBJ1-5; 7 bases are a match to TRBD1. The V and J ends lost 5 bases and 4 bases, in that order; junction bases with no gene match: 5. Germline loops: CDR1 MRHNA, CDR2 SNTAGT. This CDR3 is 14 amino acids long. For the CDR3, the DNA is TGTGCCAGCAGTTCCGGGACAGCAAATCAGCCCCAGCATTTT. This sequence encodes CASSSGTANQPQHF.

The chain employs TRBV4-3 and TRBJ2-1, with D uncertain. Trimming stripped 0 bases from V and 8 bases from J, with 8 bases between. This CDR3 has 13 residues. In germline, CDR1 is LGHNA, CDR2 YSLEER. The CDR3 region is CASSQDRRYEQFF. The DNA for the CDR3 is TGCGCCAGCAGCCAAGACCGGCGGTATGAGCAGTTCTTC.

The gene calls are TRBV13 and TRBJ2-5; 12 positions agree with TRBD2. The CDR3 spans 15 residues. After removal of 5 bases from V and 4 bases from J, the junction contained 5 bases not matched to a gene. Germline lookup yields CDR1 PRHDT and CDR2 FYEKMQ (reference sequence). The CDR3 nucleotides are TGTGCCAGCAGCCCTAGCGGGGGGGCGAGAGAGACCCAGTACTTC. The encoded protein is CASSPSGGARETQYF.

V is TRBV2 and J is TRBJ2-7; TRBD1 is a possible D gene (6 bases). Trimming took 10 bases from V and 0 from J, leaving 10 bases between them. Germline V gene lookup returns CDR1 SNHLY and CDR2 FYNNEI. The CDR3 has 12 residues. As DNA, the CDR3 is TGTGCCACCGGACAGATCTCCTACGAGCAGTACTTC. Encoded protein: CATGQISYEQYF.

In this sample, this clone turned up a few times. CDR3 sequence reads: CASSYTTAAYNSPLHF. The CDR3, as DNA: TGTGCCAGCAGCTACACGACAGCAGCCTATAATTCACCCCTCCACTTT. The chain employs TRBV7-2 and TRBJ1-6; D is perhaps TRBD1 (5 bases). The CDR3 spans 16 residues. The ends were cut back, 4 bases at V and 2 bases at J, with 12 bases in the middle. Germline values: CDR1 SGHTA, CDR2 FQGNSA.

CDR3 protein: CASSENRGGGYGYTF. The CDR3 nucleotides read TGTGCCAGCAGCGAAAACAGGGGAGGAGGCTATGGCTACACCTTC. The chain has TRBV9 and TRBJ1-2; 7 bases are a match to TRBD1. Losses at the gene ends were 3 bases for V and 4 bases for J; bases not matched to a gene: 9. Germline V gene data show CDR1 as SGDLS and CDR2 as YYNGEE. The CDR3 contains 15 residues.

The gene calls are TRBV5-1 and TRBJ1-5; 7 nucleotides agree with TRBD1. Per the germline V gene, CDR1 is SGHRS and CDR2 is YFSETQ. This CDR3 region has 13 residues. The junction had 0 bases not matched to a gene; V was cut back by 0 bases and J by 6 bases. CDR3 sequence (DNA): TGCGCCAGCAGCTTGGACAGGGGTCAGCCCCAGCATTTT. Protein sequence: CASSLDRGQPQHF.

V gene TRBV7-6 combines with J gene TRBJ2-2, with D tentatively TRBD1 (5 bases). The CDR3 has 15 residues. CDR1 and CDR2 from the germline V gene are SGHVS and FNYEAQ. Trimming removed 1 base at V and 6 bases at J, with 12 bases between. CDR3 sequence reads: CASSLEGCGPGELFF. The CDR3 DNA sequence: TGTGCCAGCAGCTTAGAGGGGTGTGGGCCCGGGGAGCTGTTTTTT.

The chain recombines TRBV2 with TRBJ2-2, with a possible D match to TRBD2 (6 bases). The germline V gene encodes CDR1 SNHLY and CDR2 FYNNEI. CDR3 length: 14 amino acids. V was clipped by 6 bases and J by 6 bases, with 14 bases between them. The CDR3 protein is CASSPTTSSGELFF. The CDR3 nucleotides read TGTGCCAGCAGCCCCACTACTAGCTCCGGGGAGCTGTTTTTT.

The chain has TRBV9 and TRBJ2-1, with D perhaps TRBD1 (9 bases). The CDR3 runs to 17 residues. The V gene's germline CDR1 is SGDLS and CDR2 YYNGEE. Trimming took off 4 bases at V and 5 bases at J, with 22 bases between the two ends. CDR3 DNA sequence: TGTGCCAGCAGCCTACGGGGGGGGACAGGGACGAACAATGAGCAGTTCTTC. Protein product: CASSLRGGTGTNNEQFF.

The genes are TRBV6-5 and TRBJ2-7; 7 nucleotides agree with TRBD1. The CDR3 contains 13 residues. The junction had 5 bases not matched to a gene; V was cut back by 6 bases and J by 3 bases. The germline V gene has CDR1 MNHEY and CDR2 SVGAGI. In DNA form, the CDR3 reads TGTGCCAGCAGAAGACAGGGAGTCTACGAGCAGTACTTC. Its translation: CASRRQGVYEQYF.

This chain connects TRBV7-6 to TRBJ1-1; TRBD1 is a possible D gene (6 bases). The V gene lost 1 base and the J gene lost 0 bases, with 12 bases spanning the gap. CDR1 and CDR2 (germline): SGHVS, FNYEAQ. The CDR3 contains 16 residues. The CDR3 nucleotides read TGTGCCAGCAGCTTAGTAGGGGGAGGGATGAACACTGAAGCTTTCTTT. Translating it yields CASSLVGGGMNTEAFF.

The rearrangement uses TRBV13 and TRBJ2-5, with TRBD2 matching over 9 bases. Trimming at V came to 6 bases and at J to 5 bases, leaving 10 bases not matched to a gene. The CDR3 covers 15 residues. CDR1 is PRHDT and CDR2 is FYEKMQ in the germline V gene (reference sequence). The DNA of the CDR3 is TGTGCCAGCAGTTTCCCTAGCGGGGAGGGGGAGACCCAGTACTTC. It yields the protein CASSFPSGEGETQYF.

CDR3 loop: CASSLGSSIQYF. The CDR3 nucleotides read TGTGCCAGCAGCTTGGGCTCTAGTATTCAGTACTTC. The V gene is TRBV5-6, the J gene TRBJ2-4, with D uncertain. V lost 0 bases, J lost 10 bases, and 8 bases lay in between. CDR3 size: 12 residues. Germline assignment: CDR1 SGHDT and CDR2 YYEEEE.

CDR3 in DNA: TGTGCCAGCAGCATGGGAGATCAGCCCCAGCATTTT. It codes for CASSMGDQPQHF. J is TRBJ1-5 and V is TRBV5-6, with D unresolved. V dropped 4 bases and J dropped 5 bases, with 7 bases sitting between them. Germline loops: CDR1 SGHDT, CDR2 YYEEEE. The CDR3 covers 12 residues.

The chain has TRBV9 and TRBJ1-2, with 10 nucleotides matching TRBD1. Trimming removed 4 bases from V and 8 bases from J; junction bases left unmatched: 11. This CDR3 is built from 15 residues. CDR1 is SGDLS and CDR2 is YYNGEE in the germline V gene. The CDR3 nucleotides are TGTGCCAGCAGCCCCACGGGACAGGGGTTCCTCGGCTACACCTTC. Protein product: CASSPTGQGFLGYTF.